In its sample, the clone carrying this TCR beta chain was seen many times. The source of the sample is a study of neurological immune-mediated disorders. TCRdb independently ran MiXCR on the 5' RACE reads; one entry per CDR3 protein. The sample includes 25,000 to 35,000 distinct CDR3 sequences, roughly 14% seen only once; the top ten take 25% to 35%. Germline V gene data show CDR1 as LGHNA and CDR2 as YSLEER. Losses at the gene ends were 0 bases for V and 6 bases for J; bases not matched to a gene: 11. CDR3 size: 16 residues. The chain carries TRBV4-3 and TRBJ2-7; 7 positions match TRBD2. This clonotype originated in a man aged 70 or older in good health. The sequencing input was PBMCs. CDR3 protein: CASSQDLGGSSGEQYF. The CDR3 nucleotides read TGCGCCAGCAGCCAAGATCTTGGCGGGAGTAGCGGCGAGCAGTACTTC.